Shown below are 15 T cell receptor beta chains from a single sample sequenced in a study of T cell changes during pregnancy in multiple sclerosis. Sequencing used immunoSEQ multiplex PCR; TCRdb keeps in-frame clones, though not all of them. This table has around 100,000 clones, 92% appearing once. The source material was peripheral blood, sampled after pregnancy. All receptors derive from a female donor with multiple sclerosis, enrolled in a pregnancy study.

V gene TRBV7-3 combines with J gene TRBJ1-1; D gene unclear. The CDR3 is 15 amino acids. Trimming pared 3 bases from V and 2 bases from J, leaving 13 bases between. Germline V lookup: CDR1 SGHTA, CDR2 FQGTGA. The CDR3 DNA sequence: TGTGCCAGCAGCTTGGAGGGCGCAGGAAACACTGAAGCTTTCTTT. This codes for CASSLEGAGNTEAFF. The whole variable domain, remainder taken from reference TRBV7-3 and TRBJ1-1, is GAGVSQTPSNKVTEKGKYVELRCDPISGHTALYWYRQSLGQGPEFLIYFQGTGAADDSGLPNDRFFAVRPEGSVSTLKIQRTERGDSAVYLCASSLEGAGNTEAFFGQGTRLTVV.

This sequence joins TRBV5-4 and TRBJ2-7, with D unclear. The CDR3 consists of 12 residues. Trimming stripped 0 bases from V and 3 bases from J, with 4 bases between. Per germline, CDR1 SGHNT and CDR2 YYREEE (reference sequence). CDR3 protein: CASSLGGYEQYF. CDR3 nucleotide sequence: TGTGCCAGCAGCTTGGGCGGCTACGAGCAGTACTTC.

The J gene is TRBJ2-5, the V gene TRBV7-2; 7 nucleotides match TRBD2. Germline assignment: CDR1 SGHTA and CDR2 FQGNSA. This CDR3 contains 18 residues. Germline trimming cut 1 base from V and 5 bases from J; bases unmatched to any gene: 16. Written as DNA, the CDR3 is TGTGCCAGCAGCTTAGTCCTCTCACTAGCGTCGACCGTGGAGACCCAGTACTTC. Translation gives CASSLVLSLASTVETQYF. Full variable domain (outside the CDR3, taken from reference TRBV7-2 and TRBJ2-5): GAGVSQSPSNKVTEKGKDVELRCDPISGHTALYWYRQSLGQGLEFLIYFQGNSAPDKSGLPSDRFSAERTGGSVSTLTIQRTQQEDSAVYLCASSLVLSLASTVETQYFGPGTRLLVL.

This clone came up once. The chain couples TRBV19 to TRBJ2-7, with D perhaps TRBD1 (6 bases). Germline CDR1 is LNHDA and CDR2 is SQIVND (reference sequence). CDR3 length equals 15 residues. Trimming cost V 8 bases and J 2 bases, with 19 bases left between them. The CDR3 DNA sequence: TGTGCCAGTTCACCCAACAGGGAAAAGGCCTACGAGCAGTACTTC. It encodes CASSPNREKAYEQYF.

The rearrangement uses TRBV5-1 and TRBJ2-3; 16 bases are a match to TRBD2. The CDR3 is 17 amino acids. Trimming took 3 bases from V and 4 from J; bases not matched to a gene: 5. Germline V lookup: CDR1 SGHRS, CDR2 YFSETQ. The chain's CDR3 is CASSSGTSGGAADTQYF. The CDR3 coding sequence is TGCGCCAGCAGCTCCGGGACTAGCGGGGGGGCGGCAGATACGCAGTATTTT.

The CDR3 DNA follows: TGCGCCAGCAGCCTATCAGATACGCAGTATTTT. This sequence encodes CASSLSDTQYF. This chain links TRBV5-1 with TRBJ2-3, with D uncertain. This CDR3 comprises 11 residues. Germline CDR1 reads SGHRS; CDR2 reads YFSETQ. With 4 bases removed from V and 4 bases from J, the gap between germline ends came to 4 bases.

CDR3 sequence: CASSPRLGGGGNQPQHF. CDR3 DNA: TGTGCCAGCAGCCCGCGACTGGGGGGGGGTGGCAATCAGCCCCAGCATTTT. V usage is TRBV7-8 and J usage is TRBJ1-5; TRBD1 is a possible D gene (5 bases). CDR3 size: 17 residues. Germline V CDR1 and CDR2: SGHVS, FQNEAQ. V was pared by 5 bases and J by 2 bases, with 19 bases between.

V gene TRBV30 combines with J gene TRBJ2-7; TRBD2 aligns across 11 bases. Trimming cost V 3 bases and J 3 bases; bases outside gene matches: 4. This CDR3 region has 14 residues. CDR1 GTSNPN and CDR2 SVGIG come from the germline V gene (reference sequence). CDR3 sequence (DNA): TGTGCCTGGAGCGGGACTAGCGGTTTCTACGAGCAGTACTTC. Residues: CAWSGTSGFYEQYF.

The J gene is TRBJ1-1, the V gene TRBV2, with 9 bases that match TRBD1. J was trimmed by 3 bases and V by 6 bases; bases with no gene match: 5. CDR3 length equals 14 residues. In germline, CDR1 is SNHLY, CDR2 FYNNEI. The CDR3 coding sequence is TGTGCCAGCAGAGGGGACAGGGTTCACACTGAAGCTTTCTTT. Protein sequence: CASRGDRVHTEAFF.

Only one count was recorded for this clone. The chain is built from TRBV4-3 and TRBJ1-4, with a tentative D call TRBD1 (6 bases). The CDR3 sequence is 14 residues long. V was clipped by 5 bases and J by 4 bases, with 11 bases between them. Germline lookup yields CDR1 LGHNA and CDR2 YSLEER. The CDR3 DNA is TGCGCCAGCAGCTCCGGACAGCGTAATGAAAAACTGTTTTTT. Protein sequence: CASSSGQRNEKLFF.

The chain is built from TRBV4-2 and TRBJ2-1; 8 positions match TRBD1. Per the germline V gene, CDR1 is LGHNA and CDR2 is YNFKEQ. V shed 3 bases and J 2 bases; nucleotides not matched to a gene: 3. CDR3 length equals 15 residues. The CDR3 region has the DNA TGTGCCAGCAGCCAGGACAGGGATGCCTACAATGAGCAGTTCTTC. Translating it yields CASSQDRDAYNEQFF.

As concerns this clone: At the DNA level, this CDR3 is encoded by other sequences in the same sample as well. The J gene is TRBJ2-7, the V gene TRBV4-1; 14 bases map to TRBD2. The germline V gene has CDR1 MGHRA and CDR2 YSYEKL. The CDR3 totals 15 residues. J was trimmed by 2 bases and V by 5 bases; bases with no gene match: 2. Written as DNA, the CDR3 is TGCGCCAGCAGCAAGACTAGCGGGAGGGCCTACGAGCAGTACTTC. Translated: CASSKTSGRAYEQYF.

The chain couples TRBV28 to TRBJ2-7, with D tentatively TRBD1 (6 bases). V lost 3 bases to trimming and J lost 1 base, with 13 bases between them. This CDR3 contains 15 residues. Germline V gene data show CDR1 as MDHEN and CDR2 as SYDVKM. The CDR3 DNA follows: TGTGCCAGCAGTTTGGCCGGGACACAATCCTACGAGCAGTACTTC. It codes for CASSLAGTQSYEQYF.

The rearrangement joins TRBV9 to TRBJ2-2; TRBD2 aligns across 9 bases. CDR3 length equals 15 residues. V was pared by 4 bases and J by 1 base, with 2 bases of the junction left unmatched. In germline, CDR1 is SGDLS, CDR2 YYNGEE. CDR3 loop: CASSFSGGNTGELFF. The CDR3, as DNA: TGTGCCAGCAGCTTTAGCGGGGGGAACACCGGGGAGCTGTTTTTT.

CDR3 sequence reads: CASSSWDRGTGELFF. The CDR3 coding sequence is TGTGCCAGCAGTTCTTGGGACAGGGGCACCGGGGAGCTGTTTTTT. The chain uses TRBV28 and TRBJ2-2; 10 bases match TRBD1. Losses at the gene ends were 4 bases for V and 4 bases for J; bases not matched to a gene: 3. This CDR3 region has 15 residues. The germline V gene encodes CDR1 MDHEN and CDR2 SYDVKM.